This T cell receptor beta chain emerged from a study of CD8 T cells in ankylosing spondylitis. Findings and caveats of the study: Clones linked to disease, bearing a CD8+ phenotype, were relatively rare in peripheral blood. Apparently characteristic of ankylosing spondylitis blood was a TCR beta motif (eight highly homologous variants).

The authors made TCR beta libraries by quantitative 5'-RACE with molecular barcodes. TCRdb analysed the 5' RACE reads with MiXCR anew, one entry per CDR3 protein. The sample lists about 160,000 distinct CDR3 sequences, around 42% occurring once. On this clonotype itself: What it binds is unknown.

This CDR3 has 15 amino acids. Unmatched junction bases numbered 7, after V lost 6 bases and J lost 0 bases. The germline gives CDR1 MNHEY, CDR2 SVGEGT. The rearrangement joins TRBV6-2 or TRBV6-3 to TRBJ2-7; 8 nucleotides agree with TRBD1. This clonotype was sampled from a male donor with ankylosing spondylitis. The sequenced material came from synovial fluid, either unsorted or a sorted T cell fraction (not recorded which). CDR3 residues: CASSHRDRPSYEQYF. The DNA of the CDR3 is TGTGCCAGCAGCCACCGGGACAGGCCCTCCTACGAGCAGTACTTC.